Detailed here is one T cell receptor beta chain. Its antigen specificity is not known. No base quality information exists; no much larger clone differs at one position. V and J are trimmed by 4 bases and 4 bases, and the gene matches miss 12 bases of the junction. The CDR3 contains 18 residues, cysteine and phenylalanine counted. The CDR3 DNA has 54 bases and is translated from base 1. Sequences SGHKS (CDR1) and YYEKEE (CDR2) are obtained from the germline V gene (reference sequence). The sample comes from a study of technical replicates of blood from a few donors (dated by TCRdb to 2015 to 2018). Libraries were made using the immunoSEQ multiplex PCR assay. TCRdb limited this immuneACCESS table to in-frame rearrangements with V and J called. A share of clones is missing; checked studies link under half to unresolved V genes, and the rest is unexplained. For this sample there are 68,000 or so clones; about 89% appear just once. The ten most abundant clones make up roughly 5% of the sample.

This receptor was obtained from a human donor in good health. Some clones in this sample may be carry-over from other donors' samples. The rearrangement combines TRBV5-5 with TRBJ1-6; a stretch of 9 junction bases matches TRBD1. Sequencing input: PBMCs. The sequenced DNA: TGTGCCAGCAGCCCGAAGGACAGGGGCTCATCTTATAATTCACCCCTCCACTTT. This encodes CASSPKDRGSSYNSPLHF.